Listed here are 24 T cell receptor beta chains from one sample, sequenced in a study of Graves' ophthalmopathy and Graves' hyperthyroidism (dated by TCRdb to about 2018). TCRdb lists the instrument as Illumina HiSeq 2000. For repertoire sequencing, TCR beta CDR3 regions were amplified from RNA transcripts. HTBI primers and the Qiagen OneStep RT-PCR kit were used in a first-round RT-PCR, which was followed by a second-round multiplex PCR, size selection and purification. The public reads were reprocessed in TCRdb via fastp at Q25 and MiXCR, keeping in-frame beta chains. Each record represents a unique CDR3 protein, reported with the most common genes and DNA among its rows. In all, the sample holds approximately 210,000 distinct CDR3 sequences, and over 25% of those were seen once. The ten largest account for 9.1% of the sample. What was sequenced was peripheral blood. The receptors originated from a man between 45 and 60 years old with Graves' ophthalmopathy. Donor details come from another sample of the same person, matched by shared clones.

This clonotype was seen many times. J is TRBJ2-7 and V is TRBV20-1, with D possibly TRBD2 on 5 matching bases. The V gene's germline CDR1 is DFQATT and CDR2 SNEGSKA (reference sequence). Trimming removed 4 bases at V and 3 bases at J, with 13 bases between. The CDR3 has 13 amino acids. The CDR3: CSAKDRRDYEQYF. In DNA, the CDR3 is TGCAGTGCTAAGGACCGACGGGACTACGAGCAGTACTTC.

This clonotype was counted many times. The chain couples TRBV11-2 to TRBJ1-1, with TRBD1 as a possible D gene (6 bases). Looked up from germline, CDR1 is SGHAT and CDR2 is FQNNGV. The V gene lost 3 bases and the J gene lost 4 bases, with 9 bases spanning the gap. The CDR3 sequence is 13 residues long. CDR3 in DNA: TGTGCCAGCAGCTTCGGACAGTCCACTGAAGCTTTCTTT. Amino acid sequence: CASSFGQSTEAFF.

This clonotype was seen many times. The V and J genes are TRBV29-1 and TRBJ2-7; the D call may be TRBD1 or TRBD2 (5 bases each). V was shortened by 5 bases and J by 6 bases, with 17 bases between the two germline ends. This CDR3 is built from 13 residues. From germline, CDR1 is SQVTM and CDR2 ANQGSEA. CDR3 amino acids: CSVLRQGSGEQYF. The CDR3 bases are TGCAGCGTTCTTCGCCAGGGAAGCGGCGAGCAGTACTTC.

The chain is built from TRBV6-2 or TRBV6-3 and TRBJ1-2; maybe TRBD1 (5 bases). Germline values: CDR1 MNHEY, CDR2 SVGEGT. The CDR3 has 15 amino acids. Between the trimmed V and J ends, which lost 3 bases and 5 bases, there was a span of 16 bases. CDR3 DNA sequence: TGTGCCAGCAGTTATGGGGACGGTTCCACTTATGGCTACACCTTC. It translates to CASSYGDGSTYGYTF.

This clonotype was counted at least ten times. The genes are TRBV11-2 and TRBJ2-5, with 8 bases matching TRBD1. The J segment lost 4 bases and the V segment lost 5 bases, leaving 9 bases of the junction unmatched. Germline V gene sequence: CDR1 SGHAT, CDR2 FQNNGV. There are 15 residues in the CDR3. For the CDR3, the DNA is TGTGCCAGCAGCCTCCCAGGGACAGGATTAGAGACCCAGTACTTC. This gives the protein CASSLPGTGLETQYF. The full variable domain, its missing parts supplied by reference TRBV11-2 and TRBJ2-5, is EAGVAQSPRYKIIEKRQSVAFWCNPISGHATLYWYQQILGQGPKLLIQFQNNGVVDDSQLPKDRFSAERLKGVDSTLKIQPAKLEDSAVYLCASSLPGTGLETQYFGPGTRLLVL.

J is TRBJ2-5 and V is TRBV4-3; 14 bases align to TRBD2. This CDR3 spans 17 amino acids. V lost 2 bases and J lost 3; bases outside the gene matches: 5. From germline, CDR1 is LGHNA and CDR2 YSLEER. CDR3: CASSQTRLAGGKETQYF. DNA for the CDR3: TGCGCCAGCAGCCAAACGAGACTAGCGGGAGGGAAAGAGACCCAGTACTTC.

The chain recombines TRBV7-8 with TRBJ2-5; either TRBD1 or TRBD2 may supply D (5 bases each). From germline, CDR1 is SGHVS and CDR2 FQNEAQ. The CDR3 consists of 14 residues. Trimming shortened V by 3 bases and J by 6 bases, and 14 bases separated the two germline ends. CDR3 loop: CASSFLGVQKTQYF. The CDR3 bases are TGTGCCAGCAGCTTCCTGGGGGTGCAGAAGACCCAGTACTTC.

This clonotype was seen many times. This chain links TRBV3-1 with TRBJ2-5; D unresolved. V lost 0 bases to trimming and J lost 3 bases, with 5 bases between them. The V gene's germline CDR1 is LGHDT and CDR2 YNNKEL (reference sequence). The CDR3 sequence is 13 residues long. CDR3 DNA sequence: TGTGCCAGCAGCCAAGAAGGGAAAGAGACCCAGTACTTC. Translated, it gives CASSQEGKETQYF.

The CDR3 bases are TGTGCCAGCAGTTTAAGGACAGGGGACGGCTACACCTTC. Encoded protein: CASSLRTGDGYTF. V gene TRBV12-3 or TRBV12-4 combines with J gene TRBJ1-2, with 9 bases identical to TRBD1. CDR3 length equals 13 residues. J was trimmed by 8 bases and V by 2 bases; bases with no gene match: 3.

This clonotype was detected ten times or more. This rearrangement joins TRBV6-5 to TRBJ2-5; TRBD2 is a possible D gene (6 bases). There are 15 residues in the CDR3. V was pared by 8 bases and J by 4 bases, with 20 bases between. Germline V lookup: CDR1 MNHEY, CDR2 SVGAGI. CDR3: CASGRFRGIAETQYF. In DNA form, the CDR3 reads TGTGCCAGCGGGAGGTTCAGAGGGATAGCAGAGACCCAGTACTTC.

This clonotype was observed at least ten times. The rearrangement joins TRBV30 to TRBJ2-5; 9 bases are a match to TRBD1. Trimming took 4 bases from V and 4 from J; bases not matched to a gene: 4. The germline V gene has CDR1 GTSNPN and CDR2 SVGIG (reference sequence). This CDR3 has 13 residues. Here the CDR3 reads CAWNLQGAETQYF. The CDR3 DNA sequence: TGTGCCTGGAACCTACAGGGGGCAGAGACCCAGTACTTC.

This clonotype showed up many times. The rearrangement uses TRBV12-3 or TRBV12-4 and TRBJ2-5; possibly TRBD1 for D (7 bases). This CDR3 has 16 amino acids. V gave up 5 bases and J gave up 2 bases, with 18 bases separating them. The CDR3 coding sequence is TGTGCCAGCAGTCCCCGCCGCGGGACAGAGCAAGAGACCCAGTACTTC. Protein product: CASSPRRGTEQETQYF.

This clonotype was counted at least ten times. The chain uses TRBV3-1 and TRBJ1-3; the match to TRBD1 covers 9 bases. V trimming: 4 bases; J trimming: 2 bases; junction bases outside the gene matches: 0. Germline V lookup: CDR1 LGHDT, CDR2 YNNKEL (reference sequence). The CDR3 length is 14 residues. The CDR3 region is CASSRTGAGNTIYF. The CDR3 nucleotides are TGTGCCAGCAGCCGGACAGGGGCTGGAAACACCATATATTTT.

The gene calls are TRBV28 and TRBJ2-5; D call uncertain. CDR1 and CDR2 from the germline V gene are MDHEN and SYDVKM. V lost 6 bases to trimming and J lost 5 bases, with 10 bases between them. The CDR3 is 12 amino acids. The CDR3 DNA reads as TGTGCCAGCAGCACACCTCGGGAGACCCAGTACTTC. It codes for CASSTPRETQYF.

The chain is built from TRBV24-1 and TRBJ2-2, with a tentative D call TRBD1 (5 bases). This CDR3 has 13 residues. V lost 4 bases and J lost 6, with 8 bases in between. In germline, CDR1 is KGHDR, CDR2 SFDVKD. The CDR3 here is CATSDIGAGELFF. The CDR3, as DNA: TGTGCCACCAGTGACATAGGGGCCGGGGAGCTGTTTTTT.

At least ten counts were recorded for this clonotype. The chain is built from TRBV28 and TRBJ2-7; TRBD2 is a possible D gene (6 bases). V lost 6 bases and J lost 7, with 19 bases in between. The germline gives CDR1 MDHEN, CDR2 SYDVKM. The CDR3 spans 14 residues. The CDR3, as DNA: TGTGCCAGCAGCCCGAGGGACTGGTGGTCGGAGCAGTACTTC. It yields the protein CASSPRDWWSEQYF.

The chain has TRBV6-1 and TRBJ2-2; no definite D call. The V end was cut by 7 bases, the J end by 3 bases, with 6 bases between. The CDR3 extends over 12 amino acids. CDR1 and CDR2 from the germline V gene are MNHNS and SASEGT. The chain's CDR3 is CASITYTGELFF. In nucleotides, the CDR3 is TGTGCCAGCATAACCTACACCGGGGAGCTGTTTTTT.

This rearrangement joins TRBV19 to TRBJ1-5, with 8 bases fitting TRBD1. Looked up from germline, CDR1 is LNHDA and CDR2 is SQIVND (reference sequence). Trimming at V came to 3 bases and at J to 1 base, leaving 2 bases not matched to a gene. CDR3 length: 15 residues. CDR3 DNA sequence: TGTGCCAGTAGTATGACAGGGGTGAGCAATCAGCCCCAGCATTTT. Its protein is CASSMTGVSNQPQHF.

This clonotype turned up a few times. The chain carries TRBV28 and TRBJ2-5, with TRBD2 matching over 16 bases. In germline, CDR1 is MDHEN, CDR2 SYDVKM. V trimming: 6 bases; J trimming: 6 bases; junction bases outside the gene matches: 13. CDR3 length equals 18 residues. CDR3 protein: CASRPTGTSGRARKTQYF. CDR3 bases: TGTGCCAGCAGGCCGACGGGGACTAGCGGGAGGGCCAGAAAGACCCAGTACTTC.

A few counts support this clonotype. The gene calls are TRBV11-2 and TRBJ2-2; 7 bases fit TRBD1. The CDR3 covers 17 residues. Germline CDR1 is SGHAT and CDR2 is FQNNGV. The ends lost 4 bases at V and 0 bases at J; junction bases unmatched: 8. The CDR3 region has the DNA TGTGCCAGCAGCTATTTCTGGGACAGACCGAACACCGGGGAGCTGTTTTTT. It is translated as CASSYFWDRPNTGELFF.

This clonotype was recorded many times. The chain uses TRBV9 and TRBJ2-6, with no clear D. V dropped 0 bases and J dropped 1 base, with 20 bases sitting between them. The germline gives CDR1 SGDLS, CDR2 YYNGEE. This CDR3 contains 20 residues. The CDR3 protein is CASSVGSQVVAVSGANVLTF. The CDR3 bases are TGTGCCAGCAGCGTAGGTTCCCAGGTCGTTGCGGTATCTGGGGCCAACGTCCTGACTTTC.

This clonotype was recorded at least ten times. The V call is TRBV5-1, the J call TRBJ2-7; 8 positions agree with TRBD1. V was pared by 2 bases and J by 3 bases, with 4 bases of the junction left unmatched. This CDR3 has 14 amino acids. From germline, CDR1 is SGHRS and CDR2 YFSETQ. The CDR3 bases are TGCGCCAGCAGCTTTGGACAGGGTGTCTACGAGCAGTACTTC. It encodes CASSFGQGVYEQYF.

This clonotype was detected many times. This chain connects TRBV4-3 to TRBJ2-5, with unresolved D. The CDR3 covers 16 residues. Trimming removed 0 bases from V and 2 bases from J, with 13 bases in between. CDR1 and CDR2 from the germline V gene are LGHNA and YSLEER. The CDR3 loop reads CASSQDGPAFQETQYF. CDR3 DNA: TGCGCCAGCAGCCAAGATGGCCCAGCGTTTCAAGAGACCCAGTACTTC.

CDR3 nucleotides: TGTGCCAGCAGTACTCAGACAGGGGACTATGGCTACACCTTC. Residues: CASSTQTGDYGYTF. This sequence joins TRBV27 and TRBJ1-2; 8 bases align to TRBD1. Per germline, CDR1 MNHEY and CDR2 SMNVEV (reference sequence). V trimming: 5 bases; J trimming: 3 bases; junction bases outside the gene matches: 5. This CDR3 has 14 amino acids.